This T cell receptor beta chain was found in a study of blood T cell repertoires in COVID-19. The wider study: There were acute and convalescent COVID-19 samples, and they came from the United States, Italy and Spain. In each case, the material was cDNA or gDNA derived from T cells, B-cell-depleted T cells, or PBMCs.

V lost 8 bases and J lost 6, with 16 bases in between. The CDR3 consists of 13 residues. Germline-derived CDR1 and CDR2 are SNHLY and FYNNEI. Authors' data handling: Nucleated cell counts were estimated from reference gene primer amplification. Using immunoSEQ multiplex PCR, the repertoire was profiled, and TCRdb retains in-frame clones only, with some absent. That table supplies the V and J calls and clone size; D and trimming were determined from the DNA. The sample yields about 140,000 clones, around 89% seen once. This receptor was obtained from a man in his sixties with active or convalescent COVID-19. V and J are TRBV2 and TRBJ2-5; perhaps TRBD2 as D (6 bases). The sample consisted of peripheral blood. This CDR3 is CASPRGGDQTQYF. The CDR3 DNA reads TGTGCCAGCCCCAGAGGAGGGGACCAGACCCAGTACTTC.